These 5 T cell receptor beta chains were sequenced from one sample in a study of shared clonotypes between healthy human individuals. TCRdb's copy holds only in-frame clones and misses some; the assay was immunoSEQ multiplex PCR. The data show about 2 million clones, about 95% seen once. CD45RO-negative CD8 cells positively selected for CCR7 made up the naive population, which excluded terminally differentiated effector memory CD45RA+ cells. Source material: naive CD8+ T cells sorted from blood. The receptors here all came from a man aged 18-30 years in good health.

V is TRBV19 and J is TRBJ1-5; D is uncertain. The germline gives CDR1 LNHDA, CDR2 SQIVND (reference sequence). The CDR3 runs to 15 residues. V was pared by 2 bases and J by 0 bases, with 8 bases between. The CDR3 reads CASSINSYSNQPQHF. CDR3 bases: TGTGCCAGTAGTATAAACAGCTATAGCAATCAGCCCCAGCATTTT.

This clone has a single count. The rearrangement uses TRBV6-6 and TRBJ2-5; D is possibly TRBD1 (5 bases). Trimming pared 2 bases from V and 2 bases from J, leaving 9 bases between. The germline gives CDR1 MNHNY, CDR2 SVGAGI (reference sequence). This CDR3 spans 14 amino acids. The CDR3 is CASSYGALQETQYF. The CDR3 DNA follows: TGTGCCAGCAGTTACGGGGCCCTTCAAGAGACCCAGTACTTC.

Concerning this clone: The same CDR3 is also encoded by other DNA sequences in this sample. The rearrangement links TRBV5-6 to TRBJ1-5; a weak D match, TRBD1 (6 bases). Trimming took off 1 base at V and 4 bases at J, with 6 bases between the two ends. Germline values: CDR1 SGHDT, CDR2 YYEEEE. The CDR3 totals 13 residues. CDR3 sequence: CASSLQGNQPQHF. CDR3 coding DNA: TGTGCCAGCAGCTTGCAGGGGAATCAGCCCCAGCATTTT.

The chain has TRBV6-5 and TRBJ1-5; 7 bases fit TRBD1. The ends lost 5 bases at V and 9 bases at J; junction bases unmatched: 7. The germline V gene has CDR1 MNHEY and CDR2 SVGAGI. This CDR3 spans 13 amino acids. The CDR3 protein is CASSQGSGGPQHF. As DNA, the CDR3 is TGTGCCAGCAGTCAGGGCTCAGGGGGGCCCCAGCATTTT.

CDR3 region: CTSSFHDRRTYNEQFF. In DNA, the CDR3 is TGCACCAGCAGCTTCCATGACAGGCGAACCTACAATGAGCAGTTCTTC. This chain links TRBV1 with TRBJ2-1; the DNA was not used to check the table's D call, TRBD1. TRBV1 has pseudogene status. This CDR3 is 16 amino acids long.